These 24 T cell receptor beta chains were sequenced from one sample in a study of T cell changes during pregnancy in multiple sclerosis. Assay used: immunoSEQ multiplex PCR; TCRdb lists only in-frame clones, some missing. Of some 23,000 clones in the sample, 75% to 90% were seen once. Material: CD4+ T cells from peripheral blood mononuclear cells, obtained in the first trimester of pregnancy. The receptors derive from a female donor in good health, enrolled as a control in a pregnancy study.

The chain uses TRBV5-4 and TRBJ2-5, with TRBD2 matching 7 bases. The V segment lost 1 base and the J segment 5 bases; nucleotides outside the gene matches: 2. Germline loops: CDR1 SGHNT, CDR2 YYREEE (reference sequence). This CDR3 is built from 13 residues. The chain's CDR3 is CASSLRGVETQYF. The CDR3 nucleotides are TGTGCCAGCAGCTTGCGGGGGGTGGAGACCCAGTACTTC.

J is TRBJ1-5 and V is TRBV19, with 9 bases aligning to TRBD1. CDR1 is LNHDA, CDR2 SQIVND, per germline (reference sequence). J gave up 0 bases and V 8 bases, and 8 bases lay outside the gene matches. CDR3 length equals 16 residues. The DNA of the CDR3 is TGTGCCAGTCTAGGACAGGGGAGTTATAGCAATCAGCCCCAGCATTTT. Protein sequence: CASLGQGSYSNQPQHF.

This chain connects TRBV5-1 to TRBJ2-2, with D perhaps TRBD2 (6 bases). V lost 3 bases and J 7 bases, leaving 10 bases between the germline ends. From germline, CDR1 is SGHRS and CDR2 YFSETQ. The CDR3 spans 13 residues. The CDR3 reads CASSYNGGGELFF. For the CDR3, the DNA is TGCGCCAGCAGCTACAACGGGGGCGGGGAGCTGTTTTTT.

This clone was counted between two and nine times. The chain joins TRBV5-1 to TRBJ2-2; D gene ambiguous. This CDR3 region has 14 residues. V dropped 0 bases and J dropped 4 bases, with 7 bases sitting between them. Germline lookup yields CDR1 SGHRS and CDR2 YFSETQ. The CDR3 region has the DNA TGCGCCAGCAGCTTGGCAGCGTCCACCGGGGAGCTGTTTTTT. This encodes CASSLAASTGELFF.

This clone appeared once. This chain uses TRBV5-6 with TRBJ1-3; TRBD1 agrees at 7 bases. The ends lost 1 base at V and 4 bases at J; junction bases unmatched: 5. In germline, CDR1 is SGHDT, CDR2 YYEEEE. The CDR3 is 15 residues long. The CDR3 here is CASSLTGESGNTIYF. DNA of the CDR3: TGTGCCAGCAGCTTGACAGGGGAATCCGGAAACACCATATATTTT.

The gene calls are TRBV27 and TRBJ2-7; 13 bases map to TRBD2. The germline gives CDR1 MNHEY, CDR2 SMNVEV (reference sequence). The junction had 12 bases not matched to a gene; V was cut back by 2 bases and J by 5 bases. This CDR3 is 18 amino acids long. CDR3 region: CASSLRGLLAGGPDEQYF. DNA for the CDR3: TGTGCCAGCAGTTTACGGGGTCTACTAGCGGGAGGGCCAGACGAGCAGTACTTC.

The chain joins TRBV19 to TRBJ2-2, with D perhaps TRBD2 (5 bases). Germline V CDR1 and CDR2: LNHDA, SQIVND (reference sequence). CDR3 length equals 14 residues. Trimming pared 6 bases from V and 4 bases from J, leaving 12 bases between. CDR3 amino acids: CASRPLSGTGELFF. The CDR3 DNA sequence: TGTGCCAGTAGACCGTTAAGCGGCACCGGGGAGCTGTTTTTT.

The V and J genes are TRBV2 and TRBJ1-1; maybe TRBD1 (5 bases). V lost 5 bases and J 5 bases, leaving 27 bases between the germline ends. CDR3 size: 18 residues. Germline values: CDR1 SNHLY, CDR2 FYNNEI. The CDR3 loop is CASSPQRDRRRRQTEAFF. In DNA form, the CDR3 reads TGTGCCAGCAGTCCTCAGCGGGACCGCCGTCGGAGACAGACTGAAGCTTTCTTT.

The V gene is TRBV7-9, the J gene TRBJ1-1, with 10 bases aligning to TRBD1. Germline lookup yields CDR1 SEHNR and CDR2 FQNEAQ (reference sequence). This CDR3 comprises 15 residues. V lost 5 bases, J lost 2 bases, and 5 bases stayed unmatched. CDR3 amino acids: CASSPGDRGNTEAFF. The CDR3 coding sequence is TGTGCCAGCAGCCCTGGGGACAGGGGAAACACTGAAGCTTTCTTT.

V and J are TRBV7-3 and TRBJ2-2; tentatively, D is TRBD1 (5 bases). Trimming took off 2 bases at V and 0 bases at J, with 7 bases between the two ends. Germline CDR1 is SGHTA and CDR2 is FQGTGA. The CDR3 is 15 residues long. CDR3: CASSLQGANTGELFF. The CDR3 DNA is TGTGCCAGCAGCTTACAGGGCGCGAACACCGGGGAGCTGTTTTTT.

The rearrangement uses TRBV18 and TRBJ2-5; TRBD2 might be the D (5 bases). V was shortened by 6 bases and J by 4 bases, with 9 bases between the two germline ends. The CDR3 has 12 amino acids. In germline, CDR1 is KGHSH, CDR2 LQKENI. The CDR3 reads CASSQGGETQYF. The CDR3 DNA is TGTGCCAGCTCTCAAGGAGGAGAGACCCAGTACTTC.

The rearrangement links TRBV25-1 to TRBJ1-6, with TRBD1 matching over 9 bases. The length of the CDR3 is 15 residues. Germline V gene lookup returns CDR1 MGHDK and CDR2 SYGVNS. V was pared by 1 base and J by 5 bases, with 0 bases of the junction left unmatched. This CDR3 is CASSEWTGDNSPLHF. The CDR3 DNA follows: TGTGCCAGCAGTGAATGGACAGGGGATAATTCACCCCTCCACTTT. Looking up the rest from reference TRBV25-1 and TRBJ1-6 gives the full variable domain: EADIYQTPRYLVIGTGKKITLECSQTMGHDKMYWYQQDPGMELHLIHYSYGVNSTEKGDLSSESTVSRIRTEHFPLTLESARPSHTSQYLCASSEWTGDNSPLHFGNGTRLTVT.

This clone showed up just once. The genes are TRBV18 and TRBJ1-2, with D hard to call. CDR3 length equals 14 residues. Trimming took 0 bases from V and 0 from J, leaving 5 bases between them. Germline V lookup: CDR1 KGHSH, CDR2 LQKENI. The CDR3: CASSPPSANYGYTF. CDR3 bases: TGTGCCAGCTCACCACCTTCAGCTAACTATGGCTACACCTTC.

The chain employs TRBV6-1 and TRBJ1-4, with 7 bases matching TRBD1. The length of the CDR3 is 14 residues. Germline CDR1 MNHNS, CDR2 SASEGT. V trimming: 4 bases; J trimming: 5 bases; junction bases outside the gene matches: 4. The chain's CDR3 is CASSAQGINEKLFF. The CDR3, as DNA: TGTGCCAGCAGTGCACAGGGGATCAATGAAAAACTGTTTTTT.

In DNA, the CDR3 is TGTGCCAGCAGCCCCCCCTTTGGGCTCGACTCCTACGAGCAGTACTTC. It encodes CASSPPFGLDSYEQYF. This rearrangement joins TRBV5-6 to TRBJ2-7; D is ambiguous. This CDR3 is 16 amino acids long. The germline V gene has CDR1 SGHDT and CDR2 YYEEEE. V was shortened by 4 bases and J by 0 bases, with 17 bases between the two germline ends.

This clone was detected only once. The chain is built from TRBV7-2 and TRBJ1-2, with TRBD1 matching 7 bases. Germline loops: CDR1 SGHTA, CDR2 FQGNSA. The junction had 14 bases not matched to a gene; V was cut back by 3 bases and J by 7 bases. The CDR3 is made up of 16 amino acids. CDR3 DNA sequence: TGTGCCAGCAGCTTTGGGGGACAAGGGGGCGCGCTTGGCTACACCTTC. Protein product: CASSFGGQGGALGYTF.

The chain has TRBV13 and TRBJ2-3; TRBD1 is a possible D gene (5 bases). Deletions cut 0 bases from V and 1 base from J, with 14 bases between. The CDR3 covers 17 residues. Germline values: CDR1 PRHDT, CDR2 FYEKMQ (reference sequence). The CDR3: CASSLGRSRAGTDTQYF. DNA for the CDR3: TGTGCCAGCAGCTTAGGCAGGAGCAGGGCGGGCACAGATACGCAGTATTTT.

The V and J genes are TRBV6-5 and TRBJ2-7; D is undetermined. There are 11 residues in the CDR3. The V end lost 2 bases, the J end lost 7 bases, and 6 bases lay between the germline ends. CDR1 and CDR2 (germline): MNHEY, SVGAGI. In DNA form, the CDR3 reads TGTGCCAGCAGTTACCCCGTGGAGCAGTACTTC. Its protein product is CASSYPVEQYF.

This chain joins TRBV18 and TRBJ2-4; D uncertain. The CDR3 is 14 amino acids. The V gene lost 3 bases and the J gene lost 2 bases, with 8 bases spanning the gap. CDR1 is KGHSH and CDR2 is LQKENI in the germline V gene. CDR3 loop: CASSPGRTKNIQYF. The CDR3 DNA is TGTGCCAGCTCACCGGGCAGAACCAAAAACATTCAGTACTTC.

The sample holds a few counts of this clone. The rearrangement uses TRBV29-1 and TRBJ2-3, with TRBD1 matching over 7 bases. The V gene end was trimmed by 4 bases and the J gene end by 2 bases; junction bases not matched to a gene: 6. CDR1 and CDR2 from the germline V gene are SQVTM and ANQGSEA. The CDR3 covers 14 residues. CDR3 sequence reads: CSVAGQRFTDTQYF. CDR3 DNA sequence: TGCAGCGTTGCGGGACAGAGATTCACAGATACGCAGTATTTT.

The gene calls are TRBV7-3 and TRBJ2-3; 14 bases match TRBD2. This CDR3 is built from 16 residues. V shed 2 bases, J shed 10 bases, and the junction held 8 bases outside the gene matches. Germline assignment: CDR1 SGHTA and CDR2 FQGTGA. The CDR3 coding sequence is TGTGCCAGCAGCTTAGGGACTAGCGGGGGAGTTAGGGCGCAGTATTTT. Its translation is CASSLGTSGGVRAQYF.

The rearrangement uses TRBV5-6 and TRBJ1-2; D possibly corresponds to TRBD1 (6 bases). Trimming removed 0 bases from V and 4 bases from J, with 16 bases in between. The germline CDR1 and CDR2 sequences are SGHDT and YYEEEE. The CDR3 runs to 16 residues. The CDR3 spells CASSLGAGVGFYGYTF. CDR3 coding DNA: TGTGCCAGCAGCTTGGGGGCAGGGGTAGGTTTCTATGGCTACACCTTC.

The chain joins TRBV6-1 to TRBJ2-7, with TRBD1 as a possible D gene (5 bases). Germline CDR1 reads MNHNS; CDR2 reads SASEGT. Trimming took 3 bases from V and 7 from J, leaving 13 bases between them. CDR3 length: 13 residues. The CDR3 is CASSDNRGREQYF. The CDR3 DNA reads TGTGCCAGCAGTGATAATAGGGGCAGAGAGCAGTACTTC.

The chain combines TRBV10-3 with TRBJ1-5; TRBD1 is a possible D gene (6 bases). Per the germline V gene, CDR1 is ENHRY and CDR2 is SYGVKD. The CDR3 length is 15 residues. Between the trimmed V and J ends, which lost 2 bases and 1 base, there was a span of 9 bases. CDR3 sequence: CAISERGASNQPQHF. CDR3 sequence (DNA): TGTGCCATCAGTGAGCGGGGGGCGAGCAATCAGCCCCAGCATTTT.